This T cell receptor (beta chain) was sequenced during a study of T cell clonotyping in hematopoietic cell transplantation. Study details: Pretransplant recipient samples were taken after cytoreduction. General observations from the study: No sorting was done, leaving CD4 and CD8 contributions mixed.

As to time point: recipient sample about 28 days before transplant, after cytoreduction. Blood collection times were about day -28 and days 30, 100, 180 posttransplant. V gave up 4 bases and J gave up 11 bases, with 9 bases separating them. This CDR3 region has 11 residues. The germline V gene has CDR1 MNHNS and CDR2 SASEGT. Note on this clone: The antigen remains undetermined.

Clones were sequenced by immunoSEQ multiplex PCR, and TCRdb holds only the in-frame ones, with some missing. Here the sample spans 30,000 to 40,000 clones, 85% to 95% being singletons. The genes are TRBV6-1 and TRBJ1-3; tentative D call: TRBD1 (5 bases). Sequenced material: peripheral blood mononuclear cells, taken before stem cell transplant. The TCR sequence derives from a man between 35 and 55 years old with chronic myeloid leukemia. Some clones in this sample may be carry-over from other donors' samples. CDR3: CASSVGRAIYF. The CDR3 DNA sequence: TGTGCCAGCAGTGTCGGCAGGGCCATATATTTT.